The clone carrying this TCR beta chain was seen at least ten times. One entry per CDR3 protein results from TCRdb running MiXCR on the 5' RACE reads. The sample contains around 530,000 distinct CDR3 sequences, roughly 15% of which appear only once. Trimming shortened V by 5 bases and J by 1 base, and 8 bases separated the two germline ends. The CDR3 runs 13 residues. The sample comes from a study of identical twins. The same sample was also used in a study of yellow fever vaccine responses in identical twins.

The chain employs TRBV12-3 or TRBV12-4 and TRBJ1-1, with a weak D call TRBD1 (5 bases). Sequenced: CD4+ T cells sorted from blood. The TCR sequence derives from a young woman in good health. CDR3 DNA sequence: TGTGCCAGCAGTCAACAGGAGAACACTGAAGCTTTCTTT. The encoded protein is CASSQQENTEAFF.